The 6 T cell receptor beta chains below all came from one sample that was sequenced in a study of CD8 T cells in ankylosing spondylitis. Each CDR3 protein gets one entry after TCRdb re-called the 5' RACE reads with MiXCR. The table records some 300,000 distinct CDR3 sequences, 20% of them present only once. Sequencing input: blood, either unsorted or a sorted T cell fraction (not recorded which). Source of these receptors: a female donor with ankylosing spondylitis or in good health (not recorded which).

This clonotype was counted many times. The chain has TRBV20-1 and TRBJ2-7; 8 bases agree with TRBD1. With 4 bases clipped from V and 2 bases from J, the junction kept 1 base outside the gene matches. The V gene's germline CDR1 is DFQATT and CDR2 SNEGSKA (reference sequence). This CDR3 spans 12 amino acids. In DNA form, the CDR3 reads TGCAGTGCTACGGACAGGGCCTACGAGCAGTACTTC. Protein product: CSATDRAYEQYF.

This rearrangement joins TRBV7-9 to TRBJ2-3; 8 nucleotides line up with TRBD1. CDR3 length: 15 residues. Germline loops: CDR1 SEHNR, CDR2 FQNEAQ (reference sequence). The trim removed 4 bases at V and 3 bases at J, leaving 6 bases unmatched. Here the CDR3 reads CASSSDRGWTDTQYF. Written as DNA, the CDR3 is TGTGCCAGCAGCTCAGACAGGGGATGGACAGATACGCAGTATTTT.

This clonotype was counted many times. The J gene is TRBJ2-1, the V gene TRBV20-1; the match to TRBD2 covers 7 bases. V trimming: 0 bases; J trimming: 2 bases; junction bases outside the gene matches: 4. The CDR3 has 15 amino acids. The V gene's germline CDR1 is DFQATT and CDR2 SNEGSKA (reference sequence). The CDR3 DNA reads TGCAGTGCTAGAGATGCGGCGGGAGCCTACAATGAGCAGTTCTTC. Encoded protein: CSARDAAGAYNEQFF.

This clonotype was observed a few times. V gene TRBV10-3 combines with J gene TRBJ2-1; 13 nucleotides line up with TRBD2. Trimming took 8 bases from V and 8 from J; bases not matched to a gene: 6. Germline CDR1 ENHRY, CDR2 SYGVKD. CDR3 length: 14 amino acids. The CDR3 nucleotides are TGTGCCATCCGACGGACTAGCGGGGGCGATGAGCAGTTCTTC. It translates to CAIRRTSGGDEQFF.

This clonotype has ten or more counts. This chain joins TRBV6-5 and TRBJ2-5; D is uncertain. Germline assignment: CDR1 MNHEY and CDR2 SVGAGI. The CDR3 length is 15 residues. V was trimmed by 2 bases and J by 2 bases, leaving 12 bases between them. The DNA of the CDR3 is TGTGCCAGCAGTTACGCCTGGGCATTTCAAGAGACCCAGTACTTC. Translating gives CASSYAWAFQETQYF.

The gene calls are TRBV30 and TRBJ2-7; 9 bases align to TRBD1. The CDR3 is 13 amino acids. The V segment lost 8 bases and the J segment 6 bases; nucleotides outside the gene matches: 11. Looked up from germline, CDR1 is GTSNPN and CDR2 is SVGIG (reference sequence). The CDR3 is CAAQDRGGLEQYF. CDR3 in DNA: TGTGCCGCCCAGGACAGGGGCGGTCTCGAGCAGTACTTC. The full variable domain, with the rest looked up from reference TRBV30 and TRBJ2-7, is SQTIHQWPATLVQPVGSPLSLECTVEGTSNPNLYWYRQAAGRGLQLLFYSVGIGQISSEVPQNLSASRPQDRQFILSSKKLLLSDSGFYLCAAQDRGGLEQYFGPGTRLTVT.